This T cell receptor (beta chain) was found in a study of regulatory T cells in long-lasting Graves disease. Arm-PCR of CDR3 regions and iRepertoire HTBI primers were the basis on which TCR beta libraries were built. MiXCR, applied by TCRdb to the multiplex PCR reads, yields one record per CDR3 protein. The repertoire holds around 480,000 distinct CDR3 sequences, with around 15% as singletons. This clonotype turned up a few times. Time point indicated: newly diagnosed GD, antithyroid drugs for less than 3 months. Isolated PBMC RNA provided the starting material for the TCR library. Germline values: CDR1 MNHNS, CDR2 SASEGT. The CDR3 runs to 11 residues. V shed 6 bases and J shed 7 bases, with 9 bases lying between them. The sample was also linked to a second study, of T cells in Graves' hyperthyroidism and ophthalmopathy.

The sequence came from a man aged 35 to 55 with Graves disease. The starting material was peripheral blood mononuclear cells (PBMCs), obtained at new diagnosis, from a patient treated with antithyroid drugs. The gene calls are TRBV6-1 and TRBJ1-2, with D unclear. The CDR3 DNA follows: TGTGCCAGCAGGAAGGCGGGTGGCTACACCTTC. Protein sequence: CASRKAGGYTF.